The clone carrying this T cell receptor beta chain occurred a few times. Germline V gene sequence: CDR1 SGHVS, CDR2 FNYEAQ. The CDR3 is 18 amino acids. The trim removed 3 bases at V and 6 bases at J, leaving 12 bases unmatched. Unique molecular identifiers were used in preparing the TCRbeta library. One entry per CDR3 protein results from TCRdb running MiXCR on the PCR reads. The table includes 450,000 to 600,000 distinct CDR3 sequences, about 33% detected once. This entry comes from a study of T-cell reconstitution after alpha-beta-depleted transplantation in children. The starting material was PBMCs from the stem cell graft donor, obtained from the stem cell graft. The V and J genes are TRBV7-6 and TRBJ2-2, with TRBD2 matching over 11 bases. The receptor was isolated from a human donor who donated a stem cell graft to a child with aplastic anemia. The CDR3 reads CASSFINSGRAAAGELFF. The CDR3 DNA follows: TGTGCCAGCAGCTTTATAAATAGCGGGAGGGCCGCGGCCGGGGAGCTGTTTTTT.